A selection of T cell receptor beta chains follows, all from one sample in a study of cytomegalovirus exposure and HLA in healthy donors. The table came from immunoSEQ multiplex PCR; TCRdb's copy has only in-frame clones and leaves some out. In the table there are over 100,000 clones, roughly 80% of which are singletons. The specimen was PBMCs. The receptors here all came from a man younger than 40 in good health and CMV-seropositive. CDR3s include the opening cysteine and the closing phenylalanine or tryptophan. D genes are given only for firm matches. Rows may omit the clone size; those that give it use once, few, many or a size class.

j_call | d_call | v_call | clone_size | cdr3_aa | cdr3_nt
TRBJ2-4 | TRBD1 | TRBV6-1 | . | CASSRDRTKNIQYF | TGTGCCAGCAGTCGGGACAGAACCAAAAACATTCAGTACTTC
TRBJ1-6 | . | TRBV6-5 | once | CASSIAAYNSPLHF | TGTGCCAGCAGTATAGCAGCTTATAATTCACCCCTCCACTTT
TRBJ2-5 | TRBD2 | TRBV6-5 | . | CASSYGGSGGQETQYF | TGTGCCAGCAGTTACGGTGGTAGCGGGGGCCAAGAGACCCAGTACTTC
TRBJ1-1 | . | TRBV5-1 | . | CASSLDGVNTEAFF | TGCGCCAGCAGCTTGGATGGAGTAAACACTGAAGCTTTCTTT
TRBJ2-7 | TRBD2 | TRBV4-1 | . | CASSQEGLATYEQYF | TGCGCCAGCAGCCAAGAAGGACTAGCCACCTACGAGCAGTACTTC
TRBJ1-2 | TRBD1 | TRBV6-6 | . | CASTYRGGTGVGYTF | TGTGCCAGCACCTACCGAGGGGGGACAGGGGTCGGCTACACCTTC
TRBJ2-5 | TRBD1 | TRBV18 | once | CASSPLGQGVETQYF | TGTGCCAGCTCACCCTTGGGACAGGGGGTTGAGACCCAGTACTTC
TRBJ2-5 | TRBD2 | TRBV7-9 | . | CASSTLADQETQYF | TGTGCCAGCAGCACCCTAGCGGACCAAGAGACCCAGTACTTC
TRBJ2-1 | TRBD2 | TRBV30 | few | CAWSGVWEREHDEQFF | TGTGCCTGGAGCGGCGTGTGGGAGCGGGAGCACGATGAGCAGTTCTTC
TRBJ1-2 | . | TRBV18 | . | CASSPPGTSFYGYTF | TGTGCCAGCTCACCCCCCGGGACATCATTCTATGGCTACACCTTC
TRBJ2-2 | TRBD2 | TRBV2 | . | CASSDDSGSLAGELFF | TGTGCCAGCAGTGATGATAGCGGGAGTCTAGCCGGGGAGCTGTTTTTT
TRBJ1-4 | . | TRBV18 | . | CASSPRQLNEKLFF | TGTGCCAGCTCACCAAGACAGCTTAATGAAAAACTGTTTTTT
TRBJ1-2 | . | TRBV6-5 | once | CASSQRAGRSYGYTF | TGTGCCAGCAGTCAACGAGCGGGACGGTCTTATGGCTACACCTTC
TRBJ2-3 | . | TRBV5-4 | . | CASRRTGSAPDTQYF | TGTGCCAGCAGACGGACGGGGTCCGCGCCAGATACGCAGTATTTT
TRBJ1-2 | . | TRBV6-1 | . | CASSEARGYTF | TGTGCCAGCAGTGAAGCCCGGGGCTACACCTTC
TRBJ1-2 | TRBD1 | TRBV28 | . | CASSFPGTGGGGYTF | TGTGCCAGCAGTTTCCCCGGGACAGGGGGTGGAGGCTACACCTTC
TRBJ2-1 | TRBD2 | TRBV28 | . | CASSLSQREVYYNEQFF | TGTGCCAGCAGTTTAAGCCAGCGGGAGGTTTACTACAATGAGCAGTTCTTC
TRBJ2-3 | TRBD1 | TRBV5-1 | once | CASSLGTGAYTDTQYF | TGCGCCAGCAGCTTGGGGACAGGGGCGTACACAGATACGCAGTATTTT
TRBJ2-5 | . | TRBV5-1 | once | CASSLEDGEETQYF | TGCGCCAGCAGCTTGGAAGACGGGGAAGAGACCCAGTACTTC
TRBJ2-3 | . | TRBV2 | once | CASSGQGTDTQYF | TGTGCCAGCAGTGGACAGGGCACAGATACGCAGTATTTT
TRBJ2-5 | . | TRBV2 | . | CASRQRGNNLRKTQYF | TGTGCCAGCAGGCAACGGGGGAACAACCTTCGGAAGACCCAGTACTTC
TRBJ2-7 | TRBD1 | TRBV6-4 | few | CASSQGVEQYF | TGTGCCAGCAGCCAGGGGGTTGAGCAGTACTTC
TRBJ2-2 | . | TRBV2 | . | CASSEFRAGAGTGELFF | TGTGCCAGCAGTGAATTTAGGGCGGGGGCGGGGACCGGGGAGCTGTTTTTT
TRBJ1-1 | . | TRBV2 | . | CASSYRGSDTEAFF | TGTGCCAGCAGTTATAGGGGATCCGACACTGAAGCTTTCTTT
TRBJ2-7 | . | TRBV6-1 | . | CASRYGEGSYEQYF | TGTGCCAGTAGGTACGGGGAAGGTTCCTACGAGCAGTACTTC
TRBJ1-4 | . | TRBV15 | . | CATSRDAGGNEKLFF | TGTGCCACCAGCAGAGATGCGGGCGGTAATGAAAAACTGTTTTTT
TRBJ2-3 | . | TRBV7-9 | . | CASSAGSWRADTQYF | TGTGCCAGCAGCGCCGGGAGTTGGAGGGCAGATACGCAGTATTTT
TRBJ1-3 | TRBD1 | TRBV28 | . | CASSFLDRVGNTIYF | TGTGCCAGCAGTTTCCTGGACAGGGTCGGAAACACCATATATTTT
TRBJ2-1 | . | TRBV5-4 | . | CASSLVTSSYNEQFF | TGTGCCAGCAGCTTGGTAACTTCCTCCTACAATGAGCAGTTCTTC
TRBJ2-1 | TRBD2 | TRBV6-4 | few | CASSRTSGDNNEQFF | TGTGCCAGCAGTCGGACTAGCGGGGACAACAATGAGCAGTTCTTC
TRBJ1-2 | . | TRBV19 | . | CASSKGRTVPNYGYTF | TGTGCCAGTAGTAAAGGACGGACAGTTCCTAACTATGGCTACACCTTC
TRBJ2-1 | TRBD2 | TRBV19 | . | CASSRSGLGSNEQFF | TGTGCCAGTAGTAGATCGGGACTAGGTTCGAATGAGCAGTTCTTC
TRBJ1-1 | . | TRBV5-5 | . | CASSLGVGTEAFF | TGTGCCAGCAGCCTAGGGGTGGGCACTGAAGCTTTCTTT
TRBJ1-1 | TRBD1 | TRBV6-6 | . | CASSYDPQGDHTEAFF | TGTGCCAGCAGTTACGACCCCCAGGGGGATCACACTGAAGCTTTCTTT
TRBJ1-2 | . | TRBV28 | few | CASSLRGGGRGYTF | TGTGCCAGCAGTTTGAGAGGGGGGGGCAGGGGCTACACCTTC
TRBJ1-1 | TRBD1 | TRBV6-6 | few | CASSYPTGAEAFF | TGTGCCAGCAGTTACCCTACAGGGGCTGAAGCTTTCTTT
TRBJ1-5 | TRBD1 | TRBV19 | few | CASSPDRASNQPQHF | TGTGCCAGTAGCCCGGACAGGGCTAGCAATCAGCCCCAGCATTTT
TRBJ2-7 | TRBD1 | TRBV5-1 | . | CASSWGQGAYEQYF | TGCGCCAGCAGCTGGGGACAGGGGGCCTACGAGCAGTACTTC
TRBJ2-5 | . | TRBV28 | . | CASSFRGTPQETQYF | TGTGCCAGCAGTTTTAGGGGCACCCCACAAGAGACCCAGTACTTC
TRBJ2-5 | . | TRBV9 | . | CASSVGQLSQETQYF | TGTGCCAGCAGCGTAGGACAGCTCTCACAAGAGACCCAGTACTTC
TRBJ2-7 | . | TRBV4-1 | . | CASSQLGVGSGEQYF | TGCGCCAGCAGCCAACTTGGCGTGGGTTCGGGAGAGCAGTACTTC
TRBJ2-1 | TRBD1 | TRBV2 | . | CASSITGQAAEQFF | TGTGCCAGCAGCATTACAGGACAGGCCGCTGAGCAGTTCTTC
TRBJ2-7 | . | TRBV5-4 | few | CASSSTPLLRAPSYEQYF | TGTGCCAGCAGCTCGACCCCCCTTTTGCGGGCCCCCTCCTACGAGCAGTACTTC
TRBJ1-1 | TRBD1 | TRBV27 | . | CASGSNRGWQTEAFF | TGTGCCAGCGGATCAAACAGGGGATGGCAAACTGAAGCTTTCTTT
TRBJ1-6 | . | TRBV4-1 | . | CASSQDESYDSPLHF | TGCGCCAGCAGCCAAGATGAAAGCTATGATTCACCCCTCCACTTT
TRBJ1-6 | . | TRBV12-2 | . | CASRRGEGQINSPLHF | TGTGCAAGTCGCCGGGGGGAGGGCCAAATCAATTCACCCCTCCACTTT
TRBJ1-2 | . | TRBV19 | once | CASSPRGHSYGYTF | TGTGCCAGTAGTCCCAGGGGTCACAGCTATGGCTACACCTTC
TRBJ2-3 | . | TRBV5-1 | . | CASSLEGDSTDTQYF | TGCGCCAGCAGCTTGGAAGGGGATAGCACAGATACGCAGTATTTT
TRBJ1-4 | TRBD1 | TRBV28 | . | CASSNQGGNEKLFF | TGTGCCAGCAGTAATCAGGGGGGTAATGAAAAACTGTTTTTT
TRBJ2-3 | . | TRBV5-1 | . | CASSFRSDTQYF | TGCGCCAGCAGCTTTAGATCAGATACGCAGTATTTT
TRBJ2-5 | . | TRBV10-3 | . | CAISEHGDSTQETQYF | TGTGCCATCAGTGAGCATGGCGACTCCACTCAAGAGACCCAGTACTTC
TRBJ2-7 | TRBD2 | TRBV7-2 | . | CASSFWTSSHEQYF | TGTGCCAGCAGCTTTTGGACTAGCTCCCACGAGCAGTACTTC
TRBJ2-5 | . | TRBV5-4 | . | CASSPGTGKETQYF | TGTGCCAGCAGCCCGGGCACAGGTAAAGAGACCCAGTACTTC
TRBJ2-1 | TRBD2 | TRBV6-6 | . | CASSPPSGIPANEQFF | TGTGCCAGCAGTCCCCCCAGCGGGATCCCCGCCAATGAGCAGTTCTTC
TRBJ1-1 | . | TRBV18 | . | CASSPAGNTEAFF | TGTGCCAGCTCACCAGCGGGAAACACTGAAGCTTTCTTT